These 32 T cell receptor beta chains were sequenced from one sample in a study of chemoradiotherapy in HPV16-positive cancers. The method was immunoSEQ multiplex PCR; TCRdb's version includes in-frame clones alone and lacks a portion of them. The sample carries tens of thousands of clones, 85% to 95% recorded once. The specimen was blood, collected from a patient who underwent chemoradiotherapy. These receptors all come from a human donor with HPV-associated anogenital cancer.

Only one count was recorded for this clone. V gene TRBV2 combines with J gene TRBJ1-2; 8 bases fit TRBD1. In germline, CDR1 is SNHLY, CDR2 FYNNEI. The CDR3 consists of 13 residues. V lost 6 bases to trimming and J lost 5 bases; unmatched junction nucleotides: 5. The chain's CDR3 is CASRTTGDYGYTF. Here the CDR3 DNA reads TGTGCCAGCAGGACGACAGGGGATTATGGCTACACCTTC.

The DNA for the CDR3 is TGTGCCAGCAGCCCGACAGGGGGAACTAGGGAAAAACTGTTTTTT. It yields the protein CASSPTGGTREKLFF. This chain links TRBV2 with TRBJ1-4; 9 bases fit TRBD1. With 6 bases clipped from V and 8 bases from J, the junction kept 10 bases outside the gene matches. The CDR3 covers 15 residues. Germline V gene sequence: CDR1 SNHLY, CDR2 FYNNEI.

J is TRBJ1-6 and V is TRBV7-9; perhaps TRBD1 as D (6 bases). V was cut by 5 bases and J by 8 bases, with 16 bases left in between. The CDR3 spans 15 residues. From germline, CDR1 is SEHNR and CDR2 FQNEAQ (reference sequence). CDR3 sequence: CASSHATGHDSPLHF. The CDR3 region has the DNA TGTGCCAGCAGCCATGCAACAGGGCACGATTCACCCCTCCACTTT.

V gene TRBV5-4 combines with J gene TRBJ2-5, with D unresolved. This CDR3 is 13 amino acids long. V lost 5 bases to trimming and J lost 7 bases, with 15 bases between them. The germline V gene encodes CDR1 SGHNT and CDR2 YYREEE (reference sequence). In DNA form, the CDR3 reads TGTGCCAGCAGTACCGACATAATAGGGACCCAGTACTTC. Protein sequence: CASSTDIIGTQYF.

The genes are TRBV5-5 and TRBJ2-3, with D maybe TRBD2 (6 bases). CDR3 length equals 14 residues. The ends were cut back, 1 base at V and 4 bases at J, with 10 bases in the middle. CDR1 is SGHKS, CDR2 YYEKEE, per germline (reference sequence). The DNA of the CDR3 is TGTGCCAGCAGCTTGTTTACGGGGGCAGATACGCAGTATTTT. Translated: CASSLFTGADTQYF. Filled out from reference TRBV5-5 and TRBJ2-3, the complete variable domain reads DAGVTQSPTHLIKTRGQQVTLRCSPISGHKSVSWYQQVLGQGPQFIFQYYEKEERGRGNFPDRFSARQFPNYSSELNVNALLLGDSALYLCASSLFTGADTQYFGPGTRLTVL.

In its sample, this clone was seen once. J is TRBJ1-2 and V is TRBV9; 7 nucleotides agree with TRBD1. CDR1 and CDR2 from the germline V gene are SGDLS and YYNGEE. CDR3 length: 16 amino acids. V lost 2 bases and J lost 0; bases outside the gene matches: 7. The chain's CDR3 is CASSVLPGQPNYGYTF. The CDR3 nucleotides are TGTGCCAGCAGCGTTCTCCCGGGACAGCCTAACTATGGCTACACCTTC.

V usage is TRBV18 and J usage is TRBJ1-5; maybe TRBD1 (6 bases). The CDR3 covers 17 residues. Trimming left V 6 bases short and J 0 bases short, with 18 bases between. Looked up from germline, CDR1 is KGHSH and CDR2 is LQKENI. CDR3 region: CASSLTGGLISNQPQHF. CDR3 in DNA: TGTGCCAGCTCCTTGACAGGAGGCCTTATTAGCAATCAGCCCCAGCATTTT.

This clone was recorded only once. The J gene is TRBJ1-1, the V gene TRBV27; 11 bases agree with TRBD1. The CDR3 is 15 residues long. The germline V gene encodes CDR1 MNHEY and CDR2 SMNVEV (reference sequence). With 4 bases clipped from V and 6 bases from J, the junction kept 7 bases outside the gene matches. The CDR3 reads CASSSGQGAGSEAFF. The CDR3 DNA is TGTGCCAGCAGTTCCGGACAGGGGGCAGGTTCTGAAGCTTTCTTT.

V and J are TRBV29-1 and TRBJ2-7, with 9 bases aligning to TRBD2. This CDR3 has 13 amino acids. V trimming: 7 bases; J trimming: 5 bases; junction bases outside the gene matches: 9. The germline CDR1 and CDR2 sequences are SQVTM and ANQGSEA. The CDR3 loop reads CSAGAGTSHEQYF. The CDR3 nucleotides are TGCAGCGCCGGTGCCGGGACTAGCCACGAGCAGTACTTC.

CDR3 in DNA: TGTGCCAGCAGTTACTCCGCGGGAGGTCCCCCCTACGAGCAGTACTTC. It specifies CASSYSAGGPPYEQYF. The chain recombines TRBV6-5 with TRBJ2-7, with 8 bases matching TRBD2. V gave up 0 bases and J gave up 2 bases; unmatched junction bases: 6. The length of the CDR3 is 16 residues. Germline assignment: CDR1 MNHEY and CDR2 SVGAGI.

The genes are TRBV18 and TRBJ1-2, with 8 bases lining up with TRBD1. Looked up from germline, CDR1 is KGHSH and CDR2 is LQKENI. The V gene end was trimmed by 8 bases and the J gene end by 4 bases; junction bases not matched to a gene: 9. This CDR3 has 14 residues. The CDR3, as DNA: TGTGCCAGCAAGGCTCCGACAGGGGTCTATGGCTACACCTTC. It specifies CASKAPTGVYGYTF.

The J gene is TRBJ1-6, the V gene TRBV4-1; D not certain. Per germline, CDR1 MGHRA and CDR2 YSYEKL. The CDR3 contains 16 residues. Trimming left V 0 bases short and J 7 bases short, with 13 bases between. The CDR3 DNA sequence: TGCGCCAGCAGCCAAGAATCCGCAGGAGCGAATTCACCCCTCCACTTT. Residues: CASSQESAGANSPLHF.

The chain carries TRBV6-1 and TRBJ1-2, with a possible D match to TRBD1 (5 bases). CDR1 is MNHNS, CDR2 SASEGT, per germline. The CDR3 is 12 amino acids. The germline V and J ends were trimmed by 10 bases and 1 base, with 10 bases remaining between them. The CDR3 sequence is CATTRDNYGYTF. CDR3 in DNA: TGTGCCACCACCAGGGATAACTATGGCTACACCTTC.

This chain links TRBV18 with TRBJ1-5, with a tentative D call TRBD1 (5 bases). Germline CDR1 reads KGHSH; CDR2 reads LQKENI. V gave up 2 bases and J gave up 9 bases, with 11 bases separating them. This CDR3 spans 13 amino acids. The CDR3 nucleotides are TGTGCCAGCTCACCATCGGGGGAAGGGCCCCAGCATTTT. Translation gives CASSPSGEGPQHF.

V and J are TRBV7-2 and TRBJ2-7, with 9 bases aligning to TRBD2. V lost 5 bases to trimming and J lost 4 bases; unmatched junction nucleotides: 9. Looked up from germline, CDR1 is SGHTA and CDR2 is FQGNSA. The CDR3 spans 15 residues. The CDR3 here is CASSPSASGTYEQYF. CDR3 in DNA: TGTGCCAGCAGCCCCTCGGCTAGCGGGACTTACGAGCAGTACTTC. The full variable domain, completed using reference TRBV7-2 and TRBJ2-7, is GAGVSQSPSNKVTEKGKDVELRCDPISGHTALYWYRQSLGQGLEFLIYFQGNSAPDKSGLPSDRFSAERTGGSVSTLTIQRTQQEDSAVYLCASSPSASGTYEQYFGPGTRLTVT.

Here the CDR3 reads CASSAGSNQPQHF. The CDR3, as DNA: TGTGCCAGCAGTGCGGGGAGCAATCAGCCCCAGCATTTT. V usage is TRBV2 and J usage is TRBJ1-5; no definite D call. CDR1 is SNHLY and CDR2 is FYNNEI in the germline V gene. The CDR3 has 13 amino acids. Trimming shortened V by 4 bases and J by 1 base, and 5 bases separated the two germline ends.

The rearrangement uses TRBV10-3 and TRBJ2-3; 9 bases fit TRBD1. Germline CDR1 reads ENHRY; CDR2 reads SYGVKD. The CDR3 contains 15 residues. Unmatched junction bases numbered 3, after V lost 5 bases and J lost 0 bases. The CDR3 nucleotides are TGTGCCATCAGTCCGGGACAGGGAAGCACAGATACGCAGTATTTT. It specifies CAISPGQGSTDTQYF.

This chain connects TRBV27 to TRBJ2-7; D is ambiguous. Trimming cost V 7 bases and J 0 bases, with 13 bases left between them. Looked up from germline, CDR1 is MNHEY and CDR2 is SMNVEV (reference sequence). The CDR3 consists of 14 residues. For the CDR3, the DNA is TGTGCCAGCAATCTAAACGGGCCCTCCTACGAGCAGTACTTC. Translating gives CASNLNGPSYEQYF.

This clone is a singleton in its sample. The genes are TRBV5-5 and TRBJ2-3; no clear D. Per germline, CDR1 SGHKS and CDR2 YYEKEE (reference sequence). The CDR3 has 16 residues. V lost 2 bases to trimming and J lost 2 bases, with 15 bases between them. The CDR3 loop is CASSFGTAITTDTQYF. The CDR3 DNA sequence: TGTGCCAGCAGCTTTGGTACAGCCATAACCACAGATACGCAGTATTTT.

This chain uses TRBV15 with TRBJ1-6; D is undetermined. There are 15 residues in the CDR3. CDR1 is LNHNV, CDR2 YYDKDF, per germline (reference sequence). Trimming left V 5 bases short and J 7 bases short, with 15 bases between. CDR3 DNA: TGTGCCACCAGCGCGAGATGGGGAGGAAATTCACCCCTCCACTTT. It is translated as CATSARWGGNSPLHF. Supplemented by reference TRBV15 and TRBJ1-6, the full variable domain reads DAMVIQNPRYQVTQFGKPVTLSCSQTLNHNVMYWYQQKSSQAPKLLFHYYDKDFNNEADTPDNFQSRRPNTSFCFLDIRSPGLGDTAMYLCATSARWGGNSPLHFGNGTRLTVT.

This clone was seen only once. The chain combines TRBV7-8 with TRBJ2-5; D perhaps matches TRBD1 (5 bases). Germline lookup yields CDR1 SGHVS and CDR2 FQNEAQ. This CDR3 contains 14 residues. V lost 3 bases and J 2 bases, leaving 10 bases between the germline ends. Here the CDR3 reads CASSFLTEQETQYF. CDR3 bases: TGTGCCAGCAGCTTCCTGACAGAGCAAGAGACCCAGTACTTC. Using reference TRBV7-8 and TRBJ2-5 for the parts outside the CDR3, the full variable domain is GAGVSQSPRYKVAKRGQDVALRCDPISGHVSLFWYQQALGQGPEFLTYFQNEAQLDKSGLPSDRFFAERPEGSVSTLKIQRTQQEDSAVYLCASSFLTEQETQYFGPGTRLLVL.

The chain employs TRBV19 and TRBJ2-7, with TRBD2 identical over 8 bases. This CDR3 comprises 14 residues. V lost 3 bases to trimming and J lost 3 bases; unmatched junction nucleotides: 4. CDR1 is LNHDA and CDR2 is SQIVND in the germline V gene (reference sequence). The CDR3 here is CASSISGRIYEQYF. The CDR3 bases are TGTGCCAGTAGTATCAGCGGGAGAATCTACGAGCAGTACTTC.

The gene calls are TRBV13 and TRBJ1-6; a possible D gene is TRBD1 (5 bases). Trimming removed 5 bases at V and 7 bases at J, with 15 bases between. Germline V gene data show CDR1 as PRHDT and CDR2 as FYEKMQ (reference sequence). CDR3 length: 15 amino acids. The CDR3 here is CASSMTDPGNSPLHF. As DNA, the CDR3 is TGTGCCAGCAGCATGACAGACCCTGGGAATTCACCCCTCCACTTT.

This chain links TRBV2 with TRBJ2-5; 9 bases match TRBD2. After removal of 8 bases from V and 5 bases from J, the junction contained 9 bases not matched to a gene. CDR1 SNHLY and CDR2 FYNNEI come from the germline V gene. CDR3 length: 14 amino acids. CDR3 protein: CASRSGRRLETQYF. The CDR3 region has the DNA TGTGCCAGCCGAAGCGGGAGGCGATTGGAGACCCAGTACTTC.

The chain links TRBV28 to TRBJ2-2; no clear D. The CDR3 runs to 13 residues. Germline lookup yields CDR1 MDHEN and CDR2 SYDVKM. With 1 base removed from V and 3 bases from J, the gap between germline ends came to 3 bases. The CDR3: CASSLSDTGELFF. CDR3 DNA: TGTGCCAGCAGTTTATCCGACACCGGGGAGCTGTTTTTT.

This clone was detected only once. The V gene is TRBV5-6, the J gene TRBJ2-7, with TRBD1 as a possible D gene (5 bases). Between the trimmed V and J ends, which lost 2 bases and 2 bases, there was a span of 14 bases. CDR1 is SGHDT, CDR2 YYEEEE, per germline. The CDR3 loop spans 15 amino acids. The CDR3 DNA sequence: TGTGCCAGCAGCTTTGTTACAGGTTCTGCCTACGAGCAGTACTTC. Encoded protein: CASSFVTGSAYEQYF.

The chain couples TRBV7-3 to TRBJ2-7; maybe TRBD2 (5 bases). Per germline, CDR1 SGHTA and CDR2 FQGTGA. V lost 5 bases and J lost 3, with 17 bases in between. The CDR3 length is 15 residues. CDR3 region: CASSPTGGSFYEQYF. CDR3 coding DNA: TGTGCCAGCAGCCCAACGGGCGGGTCTTTCTACGAGCAGTACTTC.

The chain combines TRBV10-3 with TRBJ2-7; 7 positions agree with TRBD2. CDR1 is ENHRY, CDR2 SYGVKD, per germline. The CDR3 totals 16 residues. V gave up 4 bases and J gave up 7 bases; unmatched junction bases: 16. The CDR3 bases are TGTGCCATCAGTGTTATAAAGCAACGGGGGGTGTGGGAGCAGTACTTC. Translated: CAISVIKQRGVWEQYF.

The chain combines TRBV4-1 with TRBJ2-7; 8 nucleotides align to TRBD2. The CDR3 length is 17 residues. J gave up 3 bases and V 1 base, and 11 bases lay outside the gene matches. Germline-derived CDR1 and CDR2 are MGHRA and YSYEKL. The CDR3 coding sequence is TGCGCCAGCAGCCAAGCCCTATATCGGGAGGGCCTCTACGAGCAGTACTTC. It encodes CASSQALYREGLYEQYF.

This chain joins TRBV4-3 and TRBJ2-7; 9 bases match TRBD1. V shed 0 bases and J 7 bases; nucleotides not matched to a gene: 7. This CDR3 has 15 amino acids. Germline-derived CDR1 and CDR2 are LGHNA and YSLEER. Written as DNA, the CDR3 is TGCGCCAGCAGCCAAGAGGGACAGGGAGTTGGGGAGCAGTACTTC. Amino acid sequence: CASSQEGQGVGEQYF.

This chain links TRBV5-6 with TRBJ2-5; D remains ambiguous. Between the trimmed V and J ends, which lost 5 bases and 5 bases, there was a span of 16 bases. Germline V gene sequence: CDR1 SGHDT, CDR2 YYEEEE. This CDR3 region has 14 residues. This chain's CDR3 is CASSFRARWETQYF. CDR3 sequence (DNA): TGTGCCAGCAGTTTCCGGGCCAGGTGGGAGACCCAGTACTTC.

The chain has TRBV11-2 and TRBJ2-5; 11 positions agree with TRBD2. Germline CDR1 is SGHAT and CDR2 is FQNNGV. Unmatched junction bases numbered 14, after V lost 4 bases and J lost 1 base. The CDR3 extends over 19 amino acids. CDR3 bases: TGTGCCAGCAGCTCATCCGTAACTAGCGGGAGAGGGTCCCAAGAGACCCAGTACTTC. This sequence encodes CASSSSVTSGRGSQETQYF.